The 6 T cell receptor beta chains below were found in one sample sequenced in a study of blood T cell repertoires in COVID-19. The assay was immunoSEQ multiplex PCR, and TCRdb's table has in-frame clones only and misses some. The table shows about 210,000 clones, with around nine tenths occurring only once. The material sequenced was peripheral blood. The receptors derive from a man younger than 35 with active or convalescent COVID-19.

The V and J genes are TRBV7-9 and TRBJ1-2; D gene uncertain. In germline, CDR1 is SEHNR, CDR2 FQNEAQ (reference sequence). V was pared by 3 bases and J by 1 base, with 9 bases between. The CDR3 is made up of 14 amino acids. The CDR3 DNA sequence: TGTGCCAGCAGCTTGATGAACTTTAACTATGGCTACACCTTC. The encoded protein is CASSLMNFNYGYTF.

Regarding this clone: The same CDR3 is also encoded by other DNA sequences in this sample. The gene calls are TRBV5-1 and TRBJ2-7; D gene ambiguous. V was cut by 0 bases and J by 0 bases, with 7 bases left in between. The CDR3 has 14 amino acids. Germline V CDR1 and CDR2: SGHRS, YFSETQ. Here the CDR3 DNA reads TGCGCCAGCAGCTTGGGCGGAACCTCCTACGAGCAGTACTTC. Protein: CASSLGGTSYEQYF.

The rearrangement links TRBV6-6 to TRBJ1-2, with TRBD1 as a possible D gene (6 bases). Germline V lookup: CDR1 MNHNY, CDR2 SVGAGI (reference sequence). The CDR3 loop spans 13 amino acids. V shed 5 bases and J shed 10 bases, with 17 bases lying between them. The CDR3 spells CASSPGQQMSYTF. The CDR3 DNA sequence: TGTGCCAGCAGTCCAGGACAGCAAATGTCCTACACCTTC.

The chain recombines TRBV4-2 with TRBJ1-1; possibly TRBD1 for D (6 bases). Trimming took off 0 bases at V and 7 bases at J, with 21 bases between the two ends. The germline gives CDR1 LGHNA, CDR2 YNFKEQ. CDR3 length: 17 residues. The CDR3 bases are TGTGCCAGCAGCCAAGATGGCAGGGGTCCGGGGAATAATGAAGCTTTCTTT. Amino acid sequence: CASSQDGRGPGNNEAFF.

This chain links TRBV6-5 with TRBJ1-5, with a tentative D call TRBD1 (5 bases). Trimming stripped 6 bases from V and 1 base from J, with 13 bases between. Germline CDR1 reads MNHEY; CDR2 reads SVGAGI. The CDR3 is 15 residues long. In DNA, the CDR3 is TGTGCCAGCAGCGCGGGGACGGACAGCAATCAGCCCCAGCATTTT. Protein: CASSAGTDSNQPQHF.

V usage is TRBV5-4 and J usage is TRBJ2-3, with D possibly matching TRBD2 (6 bases). Germline assignment: CDR1 SGHNT and CDR2 YYREEE (reference sequence). With 1 base removed from V and 0 bases from J, the gap between germline ends came to 12 bases. The CDR3 loop spans 16 amino acids. CDR3: CASSLLSGTSTDTQYF. Written as DNA, the CDR3 is TGTGCCAGCAGCTTGTTGTCGGGGACTAGCACAGATACGCAGTATTTT.